This TCR beta chain was sequenced for a study of cytomegalovirus exposure and HLA in healthy donors. About this clone itself: Its antigen is unidentified.

The CDR3 loop spans 13 amino acids. The V end lost 3 bases, the J end lost 10 bases, and 13 bases lay between the germline ends. CDR1 SGHTA and CDR2 FQGNSA come from the germline V gene. Regarding the study as a whole: In a later analysis, most CMV-associated TCR beta chains appeared HLA-restricted. The authors excluded some V segments, including TRBV6-2 and TRBV6-3, as indistinguishable.

Amplification used 60 Vbeta primers and 13 Jbeta primers. Data came from immunoSEQ multiplex PCR; TCRdb stores just in-frame clones and leaves some out. The table includes approximately 150,000 clones, around four fifths detected once. The chain employs TRBV7-2 and TRBJ2-1, with D possibly matching TRBD1 (5 bases). The specimen sequenced was PBMCs. This TCR derives from a man aged 50 or older in good health and CMV-seropositive. The CDR3 DNA is TGTGCCAGCAGCTTCAGGGCGTCCCGCGAGCAGTTCTTC. Its protein is CASSFRASREQFF.